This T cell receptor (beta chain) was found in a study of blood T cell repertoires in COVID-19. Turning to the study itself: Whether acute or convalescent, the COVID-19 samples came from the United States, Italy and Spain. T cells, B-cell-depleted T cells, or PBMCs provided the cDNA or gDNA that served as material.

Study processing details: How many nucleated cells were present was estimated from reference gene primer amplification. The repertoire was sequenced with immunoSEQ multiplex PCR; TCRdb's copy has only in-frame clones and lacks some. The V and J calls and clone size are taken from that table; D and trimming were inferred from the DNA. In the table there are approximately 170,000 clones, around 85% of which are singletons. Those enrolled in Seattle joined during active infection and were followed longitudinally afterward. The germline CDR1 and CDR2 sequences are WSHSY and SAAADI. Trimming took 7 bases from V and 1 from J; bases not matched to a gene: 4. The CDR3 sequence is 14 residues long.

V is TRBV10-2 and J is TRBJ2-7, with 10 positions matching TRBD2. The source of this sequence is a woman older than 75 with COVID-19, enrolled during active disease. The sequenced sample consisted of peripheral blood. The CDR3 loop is CASTGLAASYEQYF. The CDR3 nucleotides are TGCGCCAGCACTGGACTAGCGGCGTCCTACGAGCAGTACTTC.